Below are 22 T cell receptor beta chains sequenced from a single sample in a study of blood T cell repertoires in COVID-19. Assay used: immunoSEQ multiplex PCR; TCRdb lists only in-frame clones, some missing. The repertoire holds some 200,000 clones, 85% to 90% seen once, with 7.5% to 9.5% in the top ten. What was sequenced was peripheral blood. These receptors were taken from a woman aged 60 to 75 with acute or convalescent COVID-19.

The V call is TRBV4-2, the J call TRBJ2-3, with TRBD2 matching 10 bases. Unmatched junction bases numbered 12, after V lost 3 bases and J lost 3 bases. CDR1 is LGHNA, CDR2 YNFKEQ, per germline. The CDR3 runs to 18 residues. This CDR3 is CASSQNPSLAGGTDTQYF. The CDR3 nucleotides read TGTGCCAGCAGCCAGAACCCCTCCTTAGCGGGAGGAACAGATACGCAGTATTTT.

This clone was detected once. The V and J genes are TRBV7-9 and TRBJ1-4; the match to TRBD1 covers 9 bases. J lost 4 bases, V lost 5 bases, and 5 bases had no gene match. From germline, CDR1 is SEHNR and CDR2 FQNEAQ (reference sequence). This CDR3 comprises 15 residues. The CDR3 sequence is CASSPPGQGNEKLFF. The CDR3 DNA reads as TGTGCCAGCAGCCCTCCGGGACAGGGTAATGAAAAACTGTTTTTT.

About this clone itself: Other DNA sequences from this sample encode an identical CDR3 as well. The chain has TRBV5-1 and TRBJ2-3; 9 bases map to TRBD2. The junction had 4 bases not matched to a gene; V was cut back by 4 bases and J by 4 bases. CDR1 SGHRS and CDR2 YFSETQ come from the germline V gene. The CDR3 extends over 14 amino acids. The CDR3 here is CASSQGLAADTQYF. The CDR3 bases are TGCGCCAGCAGCCAGGGACTAGCTGCAGATACGCAGTATTTT.

The chain links TRBV27 to TRBJ2-1; D uncertain. This CDR3 is 12 amino acids long. Trimming stripped 6 bases from V and 0 bases from J, with 3 bases between. The germline V gene has CDR1 MNHEY and CDR2 SMNVEV (reference sequence). The CDR3 spells CASRSSYNEQFF. Here the CDR3 DNA reads TGTGCCAGCAGGAGCTCCTACAATGAGCAGTTCTTC.

The rearrangement links TRBV6-4 to TRBJ2-7; D is possibly TRBD2 (5 bases). Deletions cut 8 bases from V and 6 bases from J, with 17 bases between. CDR1 and CDR2 (germline): MRHNA, SNTAGT. The CDR3 contains 13 residues. The CDR3 loop reads CASECRGVVEQYF. Here the CDR3 DNA reads TGTGCCAGCGAGTGTCGGGGTGTGGTCGAGCAGTACTTC.

As to this clone: The junction departs from the called germline gene at one end, perhaps through a read error. The chain recombines TRBV29-1 with TRBJ2-1, with 12 bases that match TRBD2. Germline assignment: CDR1 SQVTM and CDR2 ANQGSEA. The CDR3 runs to 11 residues. CDR3 loop: CSVDPLAGGIF. The DNA of the CDR3 is TGCAGCGTTGACCCTCTAGCGGGAGGGATCTTC.

The rearrangement uses TRBV28 and TRBJ2-6, with TRBD2 identical over 7 bases. CDR3 size: 17 residues. Germline V gene data show CDR1 as MDHEN and CDR2 as SYDVKM. Losses at the gene ends were 2 bases for V and 0 bases for J; bases not matched to a gene: 4. The CDR3 nucleotides are TGTGCCAGCAGTTTACCCAGCGGGATCTCTGGGGCCAACGTCCTGACTTTC. The encoded protein is CASSLPSGISGANVLTF.

CDR3 bases: TGTGCCAGCAGCTCTCGCGGGGGCGAACCCTATGGCTACACCTTC. It specifies CASSSRGGEPYGYTF. J is TRBJ1-2 and V is TRBV7-9; a possible D gene is TRBD1 (6 bases). The CDR3 runs 15 residues. Germline V CDR1 and CDR2: SEHNR, FQNEAQ (reference sequence). The V gene lost 4 bases and the J gene lost 4 bases, with 16 bases spanning the gap.

The chain combines TRBV28 with TRBJ2-7; TRBD1 aligns across 7 bases. There are 14 residues in the CDR3. CDR1 MDHEN and CDR2 SYDVKM come from the germline V gene. V trimming: 6 bases; J trimming: 6 bases; junction bases outside the gene matches: 11. Here the CDR3 reads CASSRTLQGREQYF. CDR3 in DNA: TGTGCCAGCAGCCGAACCCTACAGGGGCGCGAGCAGTACTTC.

For the CDR3, the DNA is TGTGCCAGCAGTTACTCGGCAGGGGCCACCTACGAGCAGTACTTC. Translated: CASSYSAGATYEQYF. V is TRBV6-5 and J is TRBJ2-7, with D possibly being TRBD1 (6 bases). This CDR3 has 15 residues. Trimming removed 0 bases at V and 2 bases at J, with 11 bases between. The germline V gene encodes CDR1 MNHEY and CDR2 SVGAGI.

The rearrangement links TRBV13 to TRBJ1-5; D perhaps matches TRBD1 (6 bases). The CDR3 length is 16 residues. CDR1 is PRHDT and CDR2 is FYEKMQ in the germline V gene (reference sequence). The V and J ends lost 5 bases and 0 bases respectively, with 14 bases between them. CDR3 in DNA: TGTGCCAGCAGCATTGGGGGGGCAAATAGCAATCAGCCCCAGCATTTT. Protein sequence: CASSIGGANSNQPQHF.

The gene calls are TRBV3-1 (or the pseudogene TRBV3-2) and TRBJ1-2; TRBD1 might be the D (6 bases). CDR3 length: 13 amino acids. Germline V CDR1 and CDR2: LGHDT, YNNKEL (reference sequence). V gave up 5 bases and J gave up 5 bases, with 12 bases separating them. The chain's CDR3 is CASSTRDTYGYTF. The CDR3 bases are TGTGCCAGCAGCACCCGGGACACTTATGGCTACACCTTC.

The chain links TRBV9 to TRBJ1-6; the D gene is possibly TRBD1 (5 bases). The germline V and J ends were trimmed by 0 bases and 7 bases, with 17 bases remaining between them. Germline V gene lookup returns CDR1 SGDLS and CDR2 YYNGEE. The CDR3 contains 17 residues. The CDR3 protein is CASSVAGGELGNSPLHF. The DNA of the CDR3 is TGTGCCAGCAGCGTAGCGGGGGGTGAGCTGGGGAATTCACCCCTCCACTTT.

The chain employs TRBV10-3 and TRBJ2-3, with 10 nucleotides matching TRBD1. The CDR3 runs 14 residues. Germline CDR1 ENHRY, CDR2 SYGVKD. The trim removed 6 bases at V and 4 bases at J, leaving 4 bases unmatched. The CDR3 loop reads CAIRTGGEADTQYF. In nucleotides, the CDR3 is TGTGCCATCAGGACAGGGGGCGAAGCAGATACGCAGTATTTT.

The CDR3 DNA reads as TGCGCCAGCAGCCAAGATCCCGGCGGGAGTGATACGCAGTATTTT. As protein: CASSQDPGGSDTQYF. The rearrangement joins TRBV4-1 to TRBJ2-3, with 7 bases identical to TRBD2. V dropped 0 bases and J dropped 6; count of bases not matched to a gene: 6. Germline V gene lookup returns CDR1 MGHRA and CDR2 YSYEKL. The CDR3 length is 15 residues.

This sequence joins TRBV24-1 and TRBJ2-2, with 8 bases identical to TRBD1. Germline lookup yields CDR1 KGHDR and CDR2 SFDVKD. The CDR3 has 14 amino acids. V lost 7 bases to trimming and J lost 7 bases; unmatched junction nucleotides: 7. The CDR3 spells CATRDRDKDGELFF. The CDR3 bases are TGTGCCACCAGGGACAGGGACAAAGACGGGGAGCTGTTTTTT.

The rearrangement links TRBV5-1 to TRBJ1-1; 12 positions agree with TRBD1. In germline, CDR1 is SGHRS, CDR2 YFSETQ. The CDR3 totals 13 residues. After removal of 4 bases from V and 11 bases from J, the junction contained 6 bases not matched to a gene. The CDR3: CASSPGQGATAFF. Here the CDR3 DNA reads TGCGCCAGCAGCCCGGGACAGGGGGCGACGGCTTTCTTT.

This chain joins TRBV5-1 and TRBJ2-7; 15 positions agree with TRBD2. Germline V CDR1 and CDR2: SGHRS, YFSETQ. The length of the CDR3 is 13 residues. V lost 4 bases to trimming and J lost 12 bases; unmatched junction nucleotides: 5. The CDR3 loop is CASSGGLAGGRYF. Written as DNA, the CDR3 is TGCGCCAGCAGCGGGGGACTAGCGGGAGGTCGGTACTTC.

The chain links TRBV18 to TRBJ1-5; D is unclear. The CDR3 extends over 13 amino acids. The germline V gene encodes CDR1 KGHSH and CDR2 LQKENI. Trimming took 3 bases from V and 1 from J, leaving 4 bases between them. In DNA, the CDR3 is TGTGCCAGCTCACCGGCCAGCAATCAGCCCCAGCATTTT. It yields the protein CASSPASNQPQHF. The full variable domain, rest sourced from reference TRBV18 and TRBJ1-5, is NAGVMQNPRHLVRRRGQEARLRCSPMKGHSHVYWYRQLPEEGLKFMVYLQKENIIDESGMPKERFSAEFPKEGPSILRIQQVVRGDSAAYFCASSPASNQPQHFGDGTRLSIL.

The chain has TRBV29-1 and TRBJ1-1; TRBD1 might be the D (5 bases). Trimming took off 5 bases at V and 1 base at J, with 8 bases between the two ends. Germline CDR1 SQVTM, CDR2 ANQGSEA. This CDR3 contains 12 residues. Written as DNA, the CDR3 is TGCAGCGTTCTCAGGGAGAACACTGAAGCTTTCTTT. It specifies CSVLRENTEAFF.

The chain recombines TRBV3-1 (or the pseudogene TRBV3-2) with TRBJ1-3, with unresolved D. There are 15 residues in the CDR3. The V gene lost 0 bases and the J gene lost 0 bases, with 6 bases spanning the gap. Germline V gene data show CDR1 as LGHDT and CDR2 as YNNKEL (reference sequence). This chain's CDR3 is CASSQELRSGNTIYF. As DNA, the CDR3 is TGTGCCAGCAGCCAAGAACTGCGCTCTGGAAACACCATATATTTT.

This chain joins TRBV11-3 and TRBJ2-1, with D tentatively TRBD2 (5 bases). Per germline, CDR1 SGHNT and CDR2 YENEEA. V lost 4 bases, J lost 6 bases, and 13 bases lay in between. This CDR3 is built from 14 residues. The CDR3 protein is CASSSPEGPNEQFF. Written as DNA, the CDR3 is TGTGCCAGCAGCTCCCCCGAGGGTCCCAATGAGCAGTTCTTC. Complete variable domain (other parts from reference TRBV11-3 and TRBJ2-1): EAGVVQSPRYKIIEKKQPVAFWCNPISGHNTLYWYLQNLGQGPELLIRYENEEAVDDSQLPKDRFSAERLKGVDSTLKIQPAELGDSAVYLCASSSPEGPNEQFFGPGTRLTVL.